The sample holds one count of the clone carrying this TCR beta chain. Its specificity is unknown. TCRdb keeps only in-frame clones here, not all; method: immunoSEQ multiplex PCR. The sample includes over 65,000 clones, 86% of them seen just once. The data are from a study of OX40 agonist ivuxolimab in advanced cancers. Study summary: Ivuxolimab was delivered to patients intravenously every 2 weeks at doses spanning 0.01 to 10 mg/kg. Findings of the study overall: Also present in some nonresponders was a low level of normalized T-cell clonal expansion. At 0.1 to 3.0 mg/kg and by week 6, CD4+ and CD8+ T cells in the blood had expanded clonally.

The CDR3 runs 12 residues. From germline, CDR1 is LNHDA and CDR2 SQIVND (reference sequence). The V end was cut by 10 bases, the J end by 1 base, with 11 bases between. The V and J genes are TRBV19 and TRBJ2-7; possible D gene TRBD1, 5 bases. The sequence was collected from an adult with an advanced solid tumor such as melanoma, head and neck, liver or kidney cancer. The specimen comprised CD4+ or CD8+ T cells sorted from blood, sampled in a trial of the OX40 agonist ivuxolimab. The CDR3 protein is CATTDISYEQYF. The CDR3 region has the DNA TGTGCCACCACGGACATATCCTACGAGCAGTACTTC.